This T cell receptor (beta chain) was recovered during a study of OX40 agonist ivuxolimab in advanced cancers. Study-level information: Ivuxolimab was administered intravenously to patients at 0.01 to 10 mg/kg every 2 weeks. The mean age was approximately 60 years, ranging from 23 to 79, with about 87% of participants male.

Sequencing was performed with immunoSEQ multiplex PCR; in TCRdb, only in-frame clones are kept and a portion is missing. The table includes 75,000 to 95,000 clones, around 89% detected once. V was pared by 2 bases and J by 0 bases, with 11 bases between. Per germline, CDR1 SGHRS and CDR2 YFSETQ. The CDR3 totals 16 residues. The rearrangement links TRBV5-1 to TRBJ2-2; D uncertain. This clonotype originated in an adult with an advanced solid tumor such as melanoma, head and neck, liver or kidney cancer. Sequenced material: CD4+ or CD8+ T cells sorted from blood, taken in a trial of the OX40 agonist ivuxolimab. The chain's CDR3 is CASSFISPSNTGELFF. In DNA, the CDR3 is TGCGCCAGCAGCTTTATTAGTCCGTCGAACACCGGGGAGCTGTTTTTT. Drawing the rest from reference TRBV5-1 and TRBJ2-2, the complete variable domain is KAGVTQTPRYLIKTRGQQVTLSCSPISGHRSVSWYQQTPGQGLQFLFEYFSETQRNKGNFPGRFSGRQFSNSRSEMNVSTLELGDSALYLCASSFISPSNTGELFFGEGSRLTVL.